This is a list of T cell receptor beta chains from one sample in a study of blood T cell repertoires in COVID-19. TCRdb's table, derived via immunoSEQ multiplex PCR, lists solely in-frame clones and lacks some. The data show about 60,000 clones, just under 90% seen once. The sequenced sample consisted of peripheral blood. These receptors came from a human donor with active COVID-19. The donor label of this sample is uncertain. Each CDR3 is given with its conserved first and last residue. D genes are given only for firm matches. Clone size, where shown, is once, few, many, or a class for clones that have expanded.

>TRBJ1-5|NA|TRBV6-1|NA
TGTGCCAGCAGTGAGATCTATAGCAATCAGCCCCAGCATTTT
CASSEIYSNQPQHF
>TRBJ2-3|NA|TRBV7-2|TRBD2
TGTGCCAGCAGCCCGTCGCTTAGCGGGGGGGTTGATACGCAGTATTTT
CASSPSLSGGVDTQYF
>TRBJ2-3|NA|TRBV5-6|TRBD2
TGTGCCAGCAGCTCCCTCACTAGCGGGAACGCAGATACGCAGTATTTT
CASSSLTSGNADTQYF
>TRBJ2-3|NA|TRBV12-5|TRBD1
TGTGCTAGTGGTTTGGCTAGGACAGGGGGCCGGGAAGATACGCAGTATTTT
CASGLARTGGREDTQYF
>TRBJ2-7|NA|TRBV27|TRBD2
TGTGCCAGCAGTTTAAAGGGAGGGTCCAGGGAGCAGTACTTC
CASSLKGGSREQYF
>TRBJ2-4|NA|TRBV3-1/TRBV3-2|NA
TGTGCCAGCAGCCAAGAGACAAACTTAGCCAAAAACATTCAGTACTTC
CASSQETNLAKNIQYF
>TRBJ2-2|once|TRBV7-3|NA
TGTGCCAGCAGCTTAAAACTAGGGTCCGGGGAGCTGTTTTTT
CASSLKLGSGELFF
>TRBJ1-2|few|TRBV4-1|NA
TGCGCCAGCAGCCAAGCTGACAGTGGGAACTATGGCTACACCTTC
CASSQADSGNYGYTF
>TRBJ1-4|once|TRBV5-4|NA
TGTGCCAGCAGTCCTGGGGGCCTGAATGAAAAACTGTTTTTT
CASSPGGLNEKLFF
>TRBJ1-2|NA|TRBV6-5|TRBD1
TGTGCCAGCAGTTACTCGATAACAGGGGGCTACTATGGCTACACCTTC
CASSYSITGGYYGYTF
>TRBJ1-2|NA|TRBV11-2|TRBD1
TGTGCCAGCAGCCTCGACAGGGATGGCTACACCTTC
CASSLDRDGYTF
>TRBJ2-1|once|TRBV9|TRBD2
TGTGCCAGCAGCGTAGCGCCCCCTAGCGGGGGGGCTGGGGAGCAGTTCTTC
CASSVAPPSGGAGEQFF
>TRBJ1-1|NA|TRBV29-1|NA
TGCAGCGTTGAACATCAGGGCGGACAAGCTTTCTTT
CSVEHQGGQAFF
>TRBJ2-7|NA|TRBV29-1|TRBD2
TGCAGCGTTCTAGCGGGATCTGCCTACGAGCAGTACTTC
CSVLAGSAYEQYF
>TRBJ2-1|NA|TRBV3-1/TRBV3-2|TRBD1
TGTGCCAGCAGCTTTAGACAGGGCCACGATTTAGAGCAGTTCTTC
CASSFRQGHDLEQFF
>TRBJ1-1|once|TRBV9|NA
TGTGCCAGCAGCGTAGCGGCAGGGTTGAGCACTGAAGCTTTCTTT
CASSVAAGLSTEAFF
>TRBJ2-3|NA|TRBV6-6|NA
TGTGCCAGCAGCTCCGGGCGGGCCCCGGGGGATACGCAGTATTTT
CASSSGRAPGDTQYF
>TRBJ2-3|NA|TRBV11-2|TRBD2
TGTGCCAGCAGCTTAGGGCGGGGGGATACGCAGTATTTT
CASSLGRGDTQYF
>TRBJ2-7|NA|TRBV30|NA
TGTGCCTGGAGTCTTAGCTCCTACGAGCAGTACTTC
CAWSLSSYEQYF
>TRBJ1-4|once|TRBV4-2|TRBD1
TGTGCCAGCAGCCAAGGGGCCGGGACAGGGAATGAAAAACTGTTTTTT
CASSQGAGTGNEKLFF
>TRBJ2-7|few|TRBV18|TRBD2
TGTGCCAGCTCACTACTAGCGGGAGGCACCTACGAGCAGTACTTC
CASSLLAGGTYEQYF
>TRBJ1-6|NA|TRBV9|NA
TGTGCCAGCAGCGTAGACAGGGCCGTAAGTTCACCCCTCCACTTT
CASSVDRAVSSPLHF
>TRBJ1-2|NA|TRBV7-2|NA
TGTGCCAGCAGCCAGACGGGTAACTATGGCTACACCTTC
CASSQTGNYGYTF
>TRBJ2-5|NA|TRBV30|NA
TGTGCCTGGAGTGGACAGGTACGGAGCGAGACCCAGTACTTC
CAWSGQVRSETQYF
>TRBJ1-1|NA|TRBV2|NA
TGTGCCGGAGGGATACCTAGGGACACTGAAGCTTTCTTT
CAGGIPRDTEAFF
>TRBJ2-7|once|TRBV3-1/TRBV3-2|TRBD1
TGTGCCAGCAGCCTGACCGGGACAGCACCCTACGAGCAGTACTTC
CASSLTGTAPYEQYF
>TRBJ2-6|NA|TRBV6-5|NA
TGTGCCAGCAGCCGGGGACAAACCGGGGCCAACGTCCTGACTTTC
CASSRGQTGANVLTF
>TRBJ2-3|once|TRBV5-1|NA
TGCGCCAGCAGGGGGAAGGGGGATAGCACAGATACGCAGTATTTT
CASRGKGDSTDTQYF
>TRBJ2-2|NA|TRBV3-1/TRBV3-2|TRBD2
TGTGCCTGTAGCGGGGGGAACACCGGGGAGCTGTTTTTT
CACSGGNTGELFF
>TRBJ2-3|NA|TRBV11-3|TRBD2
TGTGCCAGCAGTCCTACGGGCGGGAGTGCAGATACGCAGTATTTT
CASSPTGGSADTQYF
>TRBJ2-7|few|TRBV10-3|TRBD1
TGTGCCATCGGGGAAGGACAGGGGCGCGAGCAGTACTTC
CAIGEGQGREQYF
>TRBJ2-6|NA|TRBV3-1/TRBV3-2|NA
TGTGCCAGCAGCCAAGTCCTAGTTTGGGCCAACGTCCTGACTTTC
CASSQVLVWANVLTF
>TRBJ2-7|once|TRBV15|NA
TGTGCCACCAGCATCGGGAGTATGGTCGACGAGCAGTACTTC
CATSIGSMVDEQYF
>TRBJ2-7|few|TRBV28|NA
TGTGCCAGCAGTACACGGACAGCGTACGAGCAGTACTTC
CASSTRTAYEQYF
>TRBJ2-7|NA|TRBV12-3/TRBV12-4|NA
TGTGCCAGCAGTTTTGGGGGGATGAACGAGCAGTACTTC
CASSFGGMNEQYF
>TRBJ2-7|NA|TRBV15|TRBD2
TGTGCCACCAGCAGAGCGGGACTAGCGGGCCCGGCCTCCTACGAGCAGTACTTC
CATSRAGLAGPASYEQYF
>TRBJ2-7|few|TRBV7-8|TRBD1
TGTGCCAGCAGCCCCGGGACAGGACGCTCCTACGAGCAGTACTTC
CASSPGTGRSYEQYF
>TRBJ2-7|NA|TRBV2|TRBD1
TGTGCCAGCAGTGAGTTGGCAGGGGGCTACGAGCAGTACTTC
CASSELAGGYEQYF
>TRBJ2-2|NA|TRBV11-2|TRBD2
TGTGCCAGCACCAAAGCGGCTAGCGGGAGGACCGGGGAGCTGTTTTTT
CASTKAASGRTGELFF
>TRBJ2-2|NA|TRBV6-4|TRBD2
TGTGCCAGCAGTGTTGGAAGCGGGGTTGACACCGGGGAGCTGTTTTTT
CASSVGSGVDTGELFF
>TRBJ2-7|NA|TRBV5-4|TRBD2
TGTGCCAGCAGCTTGGGCCTAGCGGGGGGCCCCTACGAGCAGTACTTC
CASSLGLAGGPYEQYF
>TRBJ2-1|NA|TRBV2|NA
TGTGCCAGCAGTGAAGGGCCGTTCTACAATGAGCAGTTCTTC
CASSEGPFYNEQFF
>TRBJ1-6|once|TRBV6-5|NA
TGTGCCAGCACCTCCCTCGCAGGTTACAATTCACCCCTCCACTTT
CASTSLAGYNSPLHF
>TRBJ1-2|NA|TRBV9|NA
TGTGCCAGCAGCCAAGGACAGTCTCCTTATGGCTACACCTTC
CASSQGQSPYGYTF
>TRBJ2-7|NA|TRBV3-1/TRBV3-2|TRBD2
TGTGCCAGCAGCCAACTCGTAGGGACTAGCGGACCCTACGAGCAGTACTTC
CASSQLVGTSGPYEQYF
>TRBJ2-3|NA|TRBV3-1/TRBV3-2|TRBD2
TGTGCCAGCAGCCAAGGGACTAGCGGGACGGGGGGAGGTACGCAGTATTTT
CASSQGTSGTGGGTQYF
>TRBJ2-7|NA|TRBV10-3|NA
TGTGCCATCAGTTTGACTCACTCCTACGAGCAGTACTTC
CAISLTHSYEQYF
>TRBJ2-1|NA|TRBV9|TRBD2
TGTGCCAGCAGCGTAGTGTCTAGCGGGGGCCGGTACAATGAGCAGTTCTTC
CASSVVSSGGRYNEQFF
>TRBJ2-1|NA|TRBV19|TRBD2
TGTGCCAGTAGTATAGATAGGGAGGGCGTAGGCTACAATGAGCAGTTCTTC
CASSIDREGVGYNEQFF
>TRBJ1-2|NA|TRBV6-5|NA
TGTGCCAGCAGTTACTCGGACAGTTATGGCTACACCTTC
CASSYSDSYGYTF
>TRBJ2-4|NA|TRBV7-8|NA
TGTGCCAGCAGCCAACTAGGGTTGGACATTCAGTACTTC
CASSQLGLDIQYF
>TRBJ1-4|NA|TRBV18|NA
TGTGCCAGCTCATCGGACAGAAATGAAAAACTGTTTTTT
CASSSDRNEKLFF
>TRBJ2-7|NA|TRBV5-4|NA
TGTGCCAGCAGCTTGGACTCCTCCGAGCAGTACTTC
CASSLDSSEQYF
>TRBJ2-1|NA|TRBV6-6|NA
TGTGCCAGCACTCTACTAGGGGGGTGGGACAGCGGTGAGCAGTTCTTC
CASTLLGGWDSGEQFF
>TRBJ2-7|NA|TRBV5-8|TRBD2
TGTGCCAGCAGCTCCTCGAGCGGGGAGCCCTACGAGCAGTACTTC
CASSSSSGEPYEQYF